These T cell receptor beta chains were read from a single sample in a study of cytomegalovirus exposure and HLA in healthy donors. TCRdb's copy holds only in-frame clones and misses some; the assay was immunoSEQ multiplex PCR. The sample includes about 70,000 clones, around 73% of them seen just once. Sequenced: PBMCs. The receptors were gathered from a girl aged 5-17 years in good health and CMV-seropositive. CDR3s include the opening cysteine and the closing phenylalanine or tryptophan. The order of the fields is CDR3 DNA, CDR3 protein, clone size, D gene, J gene, V gene. A D gene is named only where the DNA matches it firmly. Part of the rows lack a size; the others show once, few, many or a class for expanded clones.

cdr3_nt: TGTGCCGCCTGGAAGTCGGGGTTCTATGGCTACACCTTC
cdr3_aa: CAAWKSGFYGYTF
clone_size: NA
d_call: NA
j_call: TRBJ1-2
v_call: TRBV10-3

cdr3_nt: TGTGCCAGCTCACCAACGGGTCGCACTGAAGCTTTCTTT
cdr3_aa: CASSPTGRTEAFF
clone_size: NA
d_call: NA
j_call: TRBJ1-1
v_call: TRBV18

cdr3_nt: TGTGCCAGCAGCCCGCAACCGGGACAGGGATCCTTC
cdr3_aa: CASSPQPGQGSF
clone_size: NA
d_call: TRBD1
j_call: TRBJ2-7
v_call: TRBV7-2

cdr3_nt: TGTGCCAGCAGTTTGAACAGGGCCTACGAGCAGTACTTC
cdr3_aa: CASSLNRAYEQYF
clone_size: NA
d_call: NA
j_call: TRBJ2-7
v_call: TRBV27

cdr3_nt: TGTGCCACCCAACTAGCGGGGGTGAATACGCAGTATTTT
cdr3_aa: CATQLAGVNTQYF
clone_size: NA
d_call: TRBD2
j_call: TRBJ2-3
v_call: TRBV6-5

cdr3_nt: TGTGCCAGCAGTGACCTTGTGGGGGGGCCGGGGGGCTACACCTTC
cdr3_aa: CASSDLVGGPGGYTF
clone_size: NA
d_call: NA
j_call: TRBJ1-2
v_call: TRBV2

cdr3_nt: TGTGCCATCAGTAACAGGGGGACAGATACGCAGTATTTT
cdr3_aa: CAISNRGTDTQYF
clone_size: NA
d_call: TRBD1
j_call: TRBJ2-3
v_call: TRBV10-3

cdr3_nt: TGTGCCAGCAGGGAACCTCGACAGGCCGAACAGTACTTC
cdr3_aa: CASREPRQAEQYF
clone_size: few
d_call: NA
j_call: TRBJ2-7
v_call: TRBV7-2

cdr3_nt: TGCAGCGTGACCGCCGGGACAGCATCTTTCGGGGAGCAGTACTTC
cdr3_aa: CSVTAGTASFGEQYF
clone_size: NA
d_call: TRBD1
j_call: TRBJ2-7
v_call: TRBV29-1

cdr3_nt: TGTGCCAGCAGTTACACGGACAGGGGTAGTGGCTACACCTTC
cdr3_aa: CASSYTDRGSGYTF
clone_size: NA
d_call: TRBD1
j_call: TRBJ1-2
v_call: TRBV6-5

cdr3_nt: TGTGCCAGCAGCGTAGCGGACAGCTGGGGGAACATTCAGTACTTC
cdr3_aa: CASSVADSWGNIQYF
clone_size: NA
d_call: NA
j_call: TRBJ2-4
v_call: TRBV9

cdr3_nt: TGCGCCAGCAGCCCCCCTCGGGAATATAGCAATCAGCCCCAGCATTTT
cdr3_aa: CASSPPREYSNQPQHF
clone_size: NA
d_call: NA
j_call: TRBJ1-5
v_call: TRBV4-1

cdr3_nt: TGTGCCAGCAGCTTAGCGAACAGGGTGGTCACCGGGGAGCTGTTTTTT
cdr3_aa: CASSLANRVVTGELFF
clone_size: NA
d_call: NA
j_call: TRBJ2-2
v_call: TRBV7-2

cdr3_nt: TGTGCCATCAAGGGACAGGGTTTTAATAACTATGGCTACACCTTC
cdr3_aa: CAIKGQGFNNYGYTF
clone_size: once
d_call: TRBD1
j_call: TRBJ1-2
v_call: TRBV10-3

cdr3_nt: TGCAGCGTTGCGTCGCGGAACCCGGTCGATGGCTACACCTTC
cdr3_aa: CSVASRNPVDGYTF
clone_size: NA
d_call: NA
j_call: TRBJ1-2
v_call: TRBV29-1